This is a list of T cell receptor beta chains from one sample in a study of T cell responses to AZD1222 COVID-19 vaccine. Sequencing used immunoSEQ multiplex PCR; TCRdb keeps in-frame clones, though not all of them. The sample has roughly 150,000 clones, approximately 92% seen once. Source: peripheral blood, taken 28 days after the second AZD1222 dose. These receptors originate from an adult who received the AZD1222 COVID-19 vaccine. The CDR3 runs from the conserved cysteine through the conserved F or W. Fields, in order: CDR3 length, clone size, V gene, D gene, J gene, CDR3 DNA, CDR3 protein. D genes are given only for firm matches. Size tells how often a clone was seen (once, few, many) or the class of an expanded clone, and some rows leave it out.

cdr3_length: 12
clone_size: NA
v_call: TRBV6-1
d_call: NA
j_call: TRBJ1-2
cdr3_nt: TGTGCCAGCAGTGAAATCGGCTATGGCTACACCTTC
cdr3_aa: CASSEIGYGYTF

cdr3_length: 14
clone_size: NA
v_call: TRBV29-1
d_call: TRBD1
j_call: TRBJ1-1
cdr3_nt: TGCAGCGTTCTACAGGGGACCACGGGAACTGAAGCTTTCTTT
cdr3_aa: CSVLQGTTGTEAFF

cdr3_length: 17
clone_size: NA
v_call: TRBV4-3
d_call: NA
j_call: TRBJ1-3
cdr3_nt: TGCGCCAGCAGCCAAGATCTGCCAGGGCCCTCTGGAAACACCATATATTTT
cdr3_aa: CASSQDLPGPSGNTIYF

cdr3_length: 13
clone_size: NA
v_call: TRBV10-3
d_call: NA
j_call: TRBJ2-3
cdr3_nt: TGTGCCATCAGTGAAACAGGGTCAGATACGCAGTATTTT
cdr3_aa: CAISETGSDTQYF

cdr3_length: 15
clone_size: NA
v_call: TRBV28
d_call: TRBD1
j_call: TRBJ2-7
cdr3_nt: TGTGCCAGCAGTCCGGGGGACAGGGGTTCCTACGAGCAGTACTTC
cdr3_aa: CASSPGDRGSYEQYF

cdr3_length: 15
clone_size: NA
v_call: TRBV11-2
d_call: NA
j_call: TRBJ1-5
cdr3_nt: TGTGCCAGCAGCCCCGGACGGGATAGCAATCAGCCCCAGCATTTT
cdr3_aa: CASSPGRDSNQPQHF

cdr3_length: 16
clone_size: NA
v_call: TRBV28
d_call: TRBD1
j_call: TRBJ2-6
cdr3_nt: TGTGCCAGCAGTATCCCAGACAGGGCTGGGGCCAACGTCCTGACTTTC
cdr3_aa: CASSIPDRAGANVLTF

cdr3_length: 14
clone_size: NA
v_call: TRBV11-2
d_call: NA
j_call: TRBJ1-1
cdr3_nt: TGTGCCAGCAGCTTAGTCCGGGCCAACACTGAAGCTTTCTTT
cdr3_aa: CASSLVRANTEAFF

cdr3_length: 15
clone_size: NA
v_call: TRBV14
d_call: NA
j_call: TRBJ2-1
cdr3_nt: TGTGCCAGCAGCCAAGGACTGCCTTGGGACAATGAGCAGTTCTTC
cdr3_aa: CASSQGLPWDNEQFF

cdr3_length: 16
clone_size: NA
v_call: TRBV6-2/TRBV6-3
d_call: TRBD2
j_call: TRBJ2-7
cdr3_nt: TGTGCCAGCAGCTCGGGACTAGCGGGGCTCTCCTACGAGCAGTACTTC
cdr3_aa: CASSSGLAGLSYEQYF

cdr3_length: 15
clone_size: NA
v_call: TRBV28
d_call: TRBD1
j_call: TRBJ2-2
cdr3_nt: TGTGCCAGCAGTTTAGGGCGGCAGGGGGCCGGGGAGCTGTTTTTT
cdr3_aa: CASSLGRQGAGELFF

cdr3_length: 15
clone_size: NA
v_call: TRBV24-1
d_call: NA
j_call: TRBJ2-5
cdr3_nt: TGTGCCACCAGTGATTTGGGGGCTGAGTTGGAGACCCAGTACTTC
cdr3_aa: CATSDLGAELETQYF

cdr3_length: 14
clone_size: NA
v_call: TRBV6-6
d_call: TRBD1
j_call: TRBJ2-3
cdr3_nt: TGTGCCAGCAGTCGACAGGGGGCCCCAGATACGCAGTATTTT
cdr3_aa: CASSRQGAPDTQYF

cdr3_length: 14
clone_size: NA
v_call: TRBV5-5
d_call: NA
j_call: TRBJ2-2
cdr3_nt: TGTGCCAGCAGCTTCCCAGGGAGCACCGGGGAGCTGTTTTTT
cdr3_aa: CASSFPGSTGELFF

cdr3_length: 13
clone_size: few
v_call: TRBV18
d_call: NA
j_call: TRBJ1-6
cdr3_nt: TGTGCCAGCTCACCACTAGGAAATTCACCCCTCCACTTT
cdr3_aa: CASSPLGNSPLHF

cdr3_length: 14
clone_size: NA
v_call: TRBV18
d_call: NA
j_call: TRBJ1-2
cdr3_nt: TGTGCCAGCTCCCCTCGTGGAGCTAACTATGGCTACACCTTC
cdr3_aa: CASSPRGANYGYTF

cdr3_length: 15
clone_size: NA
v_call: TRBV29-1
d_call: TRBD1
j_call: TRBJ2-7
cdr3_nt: TGCAGCGTTGAAGATTACCGACAGGGGCACTACGAGCAGTACTTC
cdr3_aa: CSVEDYRQGHYEQYF

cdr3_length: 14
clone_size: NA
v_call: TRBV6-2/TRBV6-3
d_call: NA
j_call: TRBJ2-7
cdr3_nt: TGTGCCAGCAGTTACTCACAGGTCTCCTACGAGCAGTACTTC
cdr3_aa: CASSYSQVSYEQYF

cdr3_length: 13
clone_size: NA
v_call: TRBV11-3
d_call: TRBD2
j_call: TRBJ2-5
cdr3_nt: TGTGCCAGCAGCTTTGGACTAGAGGAGACCCAGTACTTC
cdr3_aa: CASSFGLEETQYF

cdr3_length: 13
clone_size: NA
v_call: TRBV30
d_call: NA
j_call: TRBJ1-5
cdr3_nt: TGTGCCTGGAGGAGGGATGGCAATCAGCCCCAGCATTTT
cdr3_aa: CAWRRDGNQPQHF

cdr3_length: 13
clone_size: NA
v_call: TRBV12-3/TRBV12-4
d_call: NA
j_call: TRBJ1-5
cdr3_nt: TGTGCCAGCAGCGTGGGGTGGGTCCAGCCCCAGCATTTT
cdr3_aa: CASSVGWVQPQHF

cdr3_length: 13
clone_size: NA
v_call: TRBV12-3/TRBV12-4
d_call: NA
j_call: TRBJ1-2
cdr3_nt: TGTGCCAGCAGTCCCGGGACGGCCTATGGCTACACCTTC
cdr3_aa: CASSPGTAYGYTF

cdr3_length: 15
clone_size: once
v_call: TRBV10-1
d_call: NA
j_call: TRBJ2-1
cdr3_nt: TGCGCCAGCAGGAAGGACCGTGGCTCCTACAATGAGCAGTTCTTC
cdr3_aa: CASRKDRGSYNEQFF

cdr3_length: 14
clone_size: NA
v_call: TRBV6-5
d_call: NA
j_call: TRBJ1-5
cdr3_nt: TGTGCCAGCAGTTACTCTGGGGGATCTCAGCCCCAGCATTTT
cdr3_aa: CASSYSGGSQPQHF

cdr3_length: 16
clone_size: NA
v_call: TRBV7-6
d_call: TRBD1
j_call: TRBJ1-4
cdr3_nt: TGTGCCAGCAGCTTAGCTGGACAGGTCGCTAATGAAAAACTGTTTTTT
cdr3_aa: CASSLAGQVANEKLFF

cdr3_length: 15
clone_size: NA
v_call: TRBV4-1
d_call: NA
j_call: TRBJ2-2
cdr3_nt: TGCGCCAGCAGCCTCACCCCAGGGAACACCGGGGAGCTGTTTTTT
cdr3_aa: CASSLTPGNTGELFF

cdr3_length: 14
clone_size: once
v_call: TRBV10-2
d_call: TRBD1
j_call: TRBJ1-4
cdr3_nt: TGCGCCAGCAGTCGTCAGGGGGGAGATGAAAAACTGTTTTTT
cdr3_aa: CASSRQGGDEKLFF